These 23 T cell receptor beta chains share one sample of origin, sequenced in a study of a mutant IDH1 vaccine in newly diagnosed glioma. Antigen specificity for these receptors is unknown. Method: immunoSEQ multiplex PCR; TCRdb's copy keeps in-frame clones and lacks some. The profile shows approximately 31,000 clones, around 84% of them singletons. Documented time point: week 35, safety follow-up. A single vaccine dose contained 300 ug of mutant IDH1 20-mer peptide, and topical imiquimod was used with it. The sample here was PBMCs, taken from a glioma patient whose treatment included an IDH1 peptide vaccine. The receptor set was obtained from a woman aged 18-35 years with glioma.

The chain carries TRBV15 and TRBJ1-1, with D uncertain. Germline V gene sequence: CDR1 LNHNV, CDR2 YYDKDF (reference sequence). CDR3 length equals 14 residues. The V and J ends lost 0 bases and 9 bases respectively, with 14 bases between them. The CDR3 is CATSRDFSREKAFF. The CDR3 nucleotides read TGTGCCACCAGCAGAGATTTTAGCCGGGAGAAAGCTTTCTTT.

This clone was observed a handful of times. The gene calls are TRBV19 and TRBJ1-2; D is unresolved. Deletions cut 6 bases from V and 8 bases from J, with 13 bases between. Per the germline V gene, CDR1 is LNHDA and CDR2 is SQIVND (reference sequence). This CDR3 has 12 amino acids. CDR3 in amino acids: CASSYFERGYTF. The CDR3 DNA sequence: TGTGCCAGTAGCTATTTTGAGAGAGGCTACACCTTC. Full variable domain (outside the CDR3, taken from reference TRBV19 and TRBJ1-2): DGGITQSPKYLFRKEGQNVTLSCEQNLNHDAMYWYRQDPGQGLRLIYYSQIVNDFQKGDIAEGYSVSREKKESFPLTVTSAQKNPTAFYLCASSYFERGYTFGSGTRLTVV.

Note on this clone: Other DNA sequences in this sample translate to the same CDR3. The DNA for the CDR3 is TGCGCCAGCAGCCAAGATATGGTGAGGGGGCTGAAGGGTGCTTTCTTT. Translation gives CASSQDMVRGLKGAFF. This chain joins TRBV4-1 and TRBJ1-1, with 7 bases identical to TRBD1. Trimming removed 0 bases from V and 11 bases from J; junction bases left unmatched: 15. The CDR3 is 16 residues long. Germline CDR1 MGHRA, CDR2 YSYEKL.

The V gene is TRBV27, the J gene TRBJ2-2; 9 nucleotides align to TRBD2. Per germline, CDR1 MNHEY and CDR2 SMNVEV (reference sequence). The CDR3 runs 16 residues. Trimming cost V 9 bases and J 4 bases; bases outside gene matches: 12. The CDR3 loop reads CASRAGGTSITGELFF. In nucleotides, the CDR3 is TGTGCCAGTAGAGCGGGAGGCACATCGATCACCGGGGAGCTGTTTTTT.

J is TRBJ2-1 and V is TRBV29-1, with 7 bases matching TRBD1. V shed 3 bases, J shed 4 bases, and the junction held 6 bases outside the gene matches. Germline-derived CDR1 and CDR2 are SQVTM and ANQGSEA. CDR3 size: 14 residues. CDR3 amino acids: CSVDSGQIYNEQFF. Here the CDR3 DNA reads TGCAGCGTTGATTCGGGACAGATATACAATGAGCAGTTCTTC.

This rearrangement joins TRBV18 to TRBJ1-3, with D unclear. Germline CDR1 reads KGHSH; CDR2 reads LQKENI. V lost 3 bases to trimming and J lost 0 bases, with 9 bases between them. The CDR3 spans 15 residues. As DNA, the CDR3 is TGTGCCAGCTCACCGTTGGGGAACTCTGGAAACACCATATATTTT. Its translation: CASSPLGNSGNTIYF.

This clone is medium-sized (0.01 to 0.1%) in the sample. This chain joins TRBV28 and TRBJ1-2; weak D call: TRBD1 (5 bases). Germline values: CDR1 MDHEN, CDR2 SYDVKM. The germline V and J ends were trimmed by 1 base and 9 bases, with 12 bases remaining between them. The CDR3 covers 13 residues. This CDR3 is CASSLSSGVSYTF. CDR3 DNA sequence: TGTGCCAGCAGTTTATCTTCGGGGGTGAGCTACACCTTC.

This clone was found a few times. The chain links TRBV10-3 to TRBJ2-1; no firm D call. Germline V gene sequence: CDR1 ENHRY, CDR2 SYGVKD. There are 13 residues in the CDR3. Trimming removed 2 bases from V and 5 bases from J, with 7 bases in between. The CDR3 protein is CAISESFDNEQFF. CDR3 bases: TGTGCCATCAGTGAGAGCTTCGACAATGAGCAGTTCTTC.

The V call is TRBV4-3, the J call TRBJ2-3; D unresolved. The CDR3 has 13 residues. Germline V CDR1 and CDR2: LGHNA, YSLEER. V shed 0 bases and J shed 5 bases, with 6 bases lying between them. The CDR3: CASSQDPIDTQYF. The CDR3 region has the DNA TGCGCCAGCAGCCAAGATCCCATAGATACGCAGTATTTT.

This clone was detected only a few times. The genes are TRBV5-6 and TRBJ1-2; 7 bases agree with TRBD1. J gave up 4 bases and V 4 bases, and 10 bases lay outside the gene matches. Looked up from germline, CDR1 is SGHDT and CDR2 is YYEEEE. The CDR3 is made up of 15 amino acids. The CDR3 sequence is CASSLYRDSSYGYTF. The CDR3 bases are TGTGCCAGCAGCCTTTACAGGGACAGCTCCTATGGCTACACCTTC.

The chain uses TRBV15 and TRBJ2-7; a weak D match, TRBD2 (6 bases). Trimming took 6 bases from V and 2 from J, leaving 14 bases between them. Germline lookup yields CDR1 LNHNV and CDR2 YYDKDF (reference sequence). The CDR3 extends over 14 amino acids. In DNA, the CDR3 is TGTGCCACCAGACCCACGGGCGGGACCTACGAGCAGTACTTC. It codes for CATRPTGGTYEQYF.

This clone appeared a single time. The rearrangement uses TRBV2 and TRBJ1-3; 10 bases match TRBD1. V shed 8 bases, J shed 2 bases, and the junction held 9 bases outside the gene matches. The CDR3 extends over 16 amino acids. Germline CDR1 and CDR2: SNHLY and FYNNEI. The CDR3 protein is CASLLGQGKAGNTIYF. Written as DNA, the CDR3 is TGTGCCAGCCTACTGGGACAGGGGAAAGCTGGAAACACCATATATTTT.

The chain is built from TRBV20-1 and TRBJ1-2; D is unclear. V was clipped by 6 bases and J by 9 bases, with 11 bases between them. The length of the CDR3 is 10 residues. From germline, CDR1 is DFQATT and CDR2 SNEGSKA (reference sequence). CDR3 protein: CSARGGSYTF. The CDR3 nucleotides are TGCAGTGCCCGCGGAGGGAGCTACACCTTC.

The chain joins TRBV14 to TRBJ2-5, with 8 bases aligning to TRBD2. Germline V gene sequence: CDR1 SGHDN, CDR2 FVKESK. J gave up 2 bases and V 3 bases, and 17 bases lay outside the gene matches. The CDR3 contains 19 residues. CDR3 sequence: CASSQAVSGGPHTQETQYF. The CDR3 nucleotides are TGTGCCAGCAGCCAGGCGGTCAGCGGGGGACCACATACTCAAGAGACCCAGTACTTC.

V usage is TRBV7-6 and J usage is TRBJ2-2; 9 nucleotides agree with TRBD1. The germline V gene encodes CDR1 SGHVS and CDR2 FNYEAQ. The V segment lost 4 bases and the J segment 4 bases; nucleotides outside the gene matches: 7. The CDR3 is made up of 16 amino acids. The CDR3 region has the DNA TGTGCCAGCAGCTCGTCCGGGACAGGGCCCACCGGGGAGCTGTTTTTT. It specifies CASSSSGTGPTGELFF.

The genes are TRBV2 and TRBJ2-3, with D unclear. The germline gives CDR1 SNHLY, CDR2 FYNNEI. Trimming shortened V by 7 bases and J by 3 bases, and 14 bases separated the two germline ends. This CDR3 is built from 14 residues. The DNA for the CDR3 is TGTGCCAGCATCTTGGGGTTTCGGACAGATACGCAGTATTTT. This gives the protein CASILGFRTDTQYF. The full variable domain, completed using reference TRBV2 and TRBJ2-3, is EPEVTQTPSHQVTQMGQEVILRCVPISNHLYFYWYRQILGQKVEFLVSFYNNEISEKSEIFDDQFSVERPDGSNFTLKIRSTKLEDSAMYFCASILGFRTDTQYFGPGTRLTVL.

J is TRBJ1-4 and V is TRBV30; 9 bases line up with TRBD1. V dropped 2 bases and J dropped 8; count of bases not matched to a gene: 6. Germline V gives CDR1 GTSNPN, CDR2 SVGIG (reference sequence). This CDR3 has 14 amino acids. The CDR3 loop is CAWSTGTGSEKLFF. Written as DNA, the CDR3 is TGTGCCTGGAGTACCGGGACAGGGAGCGAAAAACTGTTTTTT.

In this sample, this clone turned up once. The rearrangement links TRBV29-1 to TRBJ2-3, with 9 positions matching TRBD2. Germline-derived CDR1 and CDR2 are SQVTM and ANQGSEA. CDR3 length equals 16 residues. Trimming cost V 5 bases and J 0 bases; bases outside gene matches: 9. CDR3 in DNA: TGCAGCGTTCCGAAAACGACTAGCGGTAGCACAGATACGCAGTATTTT. As protein: CSVPKTTSGSTDTQYF.

The count of this clone is one. V usage is TRBV5-4 and J usage is TRBJ2-1; 7 bases match TRBD1. The V and J ends lost 0 bases and 2 bases, in that order; junction bases with no gene match: 2. Looked up from germline, CDR1 is SGHNT and CDR2 is YYREEE (reference sequence). The CDR3 covers 15 residues. The CDR3 DNA sequence: TGTGCCAGCAGCTTGGACAGGGGAGCCTACAATGAGCAGTTCTTC. Its protein is CASSLDRGAYNEQFF. The complete variable domain, with remaining parts taken from reference TRBV5-4 and TRBJ2-1, reads ETGVTQSPTHLIKTRGQQVTLRCSSQSGHNTVSWYQQALGQGPQFIFQYYREEENGRGNFPPRFSGLQFPNYSSELNVNALELDDSALYLCASSLDRGAYNEQFFGPGTRLTVL.

The chain has TRBV7-2 and TRBJ2-5; the D gene is possibly TRBD1 (6 bases). The CDR3 sequence is 15 residues long. V lost 2 bases to trimming and J lost 4 bases, with 14 bases between them. The germline V gene encodes CDR1 SGHTA and CDR2 FQGNSA. The CDR3 region is CASSLIQGKRETQYF. The CDR3 DNA sequence: TGTGCCAGCAGCTTAATTCAGGGGAAGAGAGAGACCCAGTACTTC.

The V and J genes are TRBV9 and TRBJ1-2, with D perhaps matching TRBD1 (5 bases). The length of the CDR3 is 13 residues. The V gene's germline CDR1 is SGDLS and CDR2 YYNGEE. V lost 1 base to trimming and J lost 6 bases, with 10 bases between them. CDR3 loop: CASSVLGENGYTF. The CDR3 coding sequence is TGTGCCAGCAGCGTACTAGGGGAGAATGGCTACACCTTC. Full variable domain (outside the CDR3, taken from reference TRBV9 and TRBJ1-2): DSGVTQTPKHLITATGQRVTLRCSPRSGDLSVYWYQQSLDQGLQFLIQYYNGEERAKGNILERFSAQQFPDLHSELNLSSLELGDSALYFCASSVLGENGYTFGSGTRLTVV.

The chain uses TRBV7-9 and TRBJ1-1; 12 nucleotides align to TRBD1. The junction had 17 bases not matched to a gene; V was cut back by 8 bases and J by 1 base. The CDR3 has 19 residues. Germline loops: CDR1 SEHNR, CDR2 FQNEAQ (reference sequence). The CDR3 sequence: CASRGDRGLFSGSNTEAFF. CDR3 DNA sequence: TGTGCCAGCCGCGGGGACAGGGGGCTCTTTTCGGGCTCGAACACTGAAGCTTTCTTT. Together with reference TRBV7-9 and TRBJ1-1, the CDR3 gives the full variable domain: DTGVSQNPRHKITKRGQNVTFRCDPISEHNRLYWYRQTLGQGPEFLTYFQNEAQLEKSRLLSDRFSAERPKGSFSTLEIQRTEQGDSAMYLCASRGDRGLFSGSNTEAFFGQGTRLTVV.

The chain links TRBV7-6 to TRBJ2-7; 8 bases are shared with TRBD1. Germline V gene lookup returns CDR1 SGHVS and CDR2 FNYEAQ. The CDR3 has 13 residues. V lost 5 bases and J lost 5; bases outside the gene matches: 5. The CDR3 loop is CASSVDRDHEQYF. In DNA, the CDR3 is TGTGCCAGCAGCGTGGACAGGGACCACGAGCAGTACTTC.